This T cell receptor beta chain was found in a study of T cells after yellow fever vaccination. The CDR3 runs 15 residues. Trimming left V 2 bases short and J 5 bases short, with 13 bases between. CDR1 SGHRS and CDR2 YFSETQ come from the germline V gene. This clonotype occurred a few times. What it recognizes is unknown. General study findings and limits: Bulk-population clonotypes that are abundant could appear as contaminants in FACS-sorted repertoires. Reappearing after the booster were most of the clones from primary vaccination (roughly 95% CD4, 88% CD8).

Universal primer sites and UMIs were introduced during 5'RACE template-switching synthesis of TCR cDNA. TCRdb re-called the 5' RACE reads through MiXCR, storing one row per CDR3 protein. The sample lists some 160,000 distinct CDR3 sequences, about a tenth occurring once. The chain has TRBV5-1 and TRBJ1-4; D is unresolved. This TCR was sampled from a young man who received the YFV17D yellow fever vaccine. The sequenced sample was CD8+ T cells sorted from PBMCs, obtained 45 days after the yellow fever booster vaccination. The CDR3, as DNA: TGCGCCAGCAGCTTCTCAACTAACGCCAATGAAAAACTGTTTTTT. Translated: CASSFSTNANEKLFF.